The next 3 T cell receptor beta chains were all read from a single sample in a study of brain T cells in children with intractable seizures. The protocol was immunoSEQ multiplex PCR, while the TCRdb copy is restricted to in-frame clones and leaves out a portion. The sample consists of about 120,000 clones, 85% to 95% of them appearing once. The input for sequencing was peripheral blood, taken at surgery. All receptors derive from a boy younger than two with hemimegalencephaly and intractable seizures.

The chain joins TRBV18 to TRBJ1-4; D may be TRBD1 (5 bases). CDR1 KGHSH and CDR2 LQKENI come from the germline V gene. The germline V and J ends were trimmed by 2 bases and 8 bases, with 9 bases remaining between them. The CDR3 has 13 amino acids. In nucleotides, the CDR3 is TGTGCCAGCTCACCAGGGACCGGCGAAAAACTGTTTTTT. Translation gives CASSPGTGEKLFF.

This clone was counted once. J is TRBJ2-2 and V is TRBV11-2; 9 bases match TRBD1. This CDR3 spans 18 amino acids. CDR1 and CDR2 (germline): SGHAT, FQNNGV. The V segment lost 4 bases and the J segment 0 bases; nucleotides outside the gene matches: 9. The CDR3 DNA reads as TGTGCCAGCAGCTCTCAAGGACAGGGGCTATCGAACACCGGGGAGCTGTTTTTT. Translation gives CASSSQGQGLSNTGELFF.

As DNA, the CDR3 is TGTGCCAGCAGTTTATCTCCCCGTCTGGGGACCCAGTACTTC. Translated: CASSLSPRLGTQYF. The chain carries TRBV27 and TRBJ2-5; D is ambiguous. The germline V and J ends were trimmed by 0 bases and 7 bases, with 12 bases remaining between them. Germline V gives CDR1 MNHEY, CDR2 SMNVEV (reference sequence). CDR3 length equals 14 residues.